This T cell receptor (beta chain) was recovered during a study of response to subunit inactivated influenza vaccine. Points from the study as a whole: Researchers suggested that each seasonal influenza vaccination recruits few new T cells.

The CDR3 runs 14 residues. The V and J ends lost 4 bases and 1 base respectively, with 10 bases between them. Looked up from germline, CDR1 is MNHEY and CDR2 is SVGEGT. This clonotype was counted between two and nine times. The antigen remains undetermined. TCRdb fed the RT-PCR reads into MiXCR, producing one record per CDR3 protein. This sample has hundreds of thousands of distinct CDR3 sequences; about 25% occur once, and the top ten carry 1.9%. The TCR originated in a man aged 50 to 60 who received an inactivated influenza vaccine. The rearrangement links TRBV6-2 or TRBV6-3 to TRBJ1-1; D gene ambiguous. The sequenced sample was CD4+ T cells sorted from PBMCs, obtained around 5 days after vaccination. CDR3 sequence (DNA): TGTGCCAGCAGTTCGGACGGCTGGAACACTGAAGCTTTCTTT. It encodes CASSSDGWNTEAFF.